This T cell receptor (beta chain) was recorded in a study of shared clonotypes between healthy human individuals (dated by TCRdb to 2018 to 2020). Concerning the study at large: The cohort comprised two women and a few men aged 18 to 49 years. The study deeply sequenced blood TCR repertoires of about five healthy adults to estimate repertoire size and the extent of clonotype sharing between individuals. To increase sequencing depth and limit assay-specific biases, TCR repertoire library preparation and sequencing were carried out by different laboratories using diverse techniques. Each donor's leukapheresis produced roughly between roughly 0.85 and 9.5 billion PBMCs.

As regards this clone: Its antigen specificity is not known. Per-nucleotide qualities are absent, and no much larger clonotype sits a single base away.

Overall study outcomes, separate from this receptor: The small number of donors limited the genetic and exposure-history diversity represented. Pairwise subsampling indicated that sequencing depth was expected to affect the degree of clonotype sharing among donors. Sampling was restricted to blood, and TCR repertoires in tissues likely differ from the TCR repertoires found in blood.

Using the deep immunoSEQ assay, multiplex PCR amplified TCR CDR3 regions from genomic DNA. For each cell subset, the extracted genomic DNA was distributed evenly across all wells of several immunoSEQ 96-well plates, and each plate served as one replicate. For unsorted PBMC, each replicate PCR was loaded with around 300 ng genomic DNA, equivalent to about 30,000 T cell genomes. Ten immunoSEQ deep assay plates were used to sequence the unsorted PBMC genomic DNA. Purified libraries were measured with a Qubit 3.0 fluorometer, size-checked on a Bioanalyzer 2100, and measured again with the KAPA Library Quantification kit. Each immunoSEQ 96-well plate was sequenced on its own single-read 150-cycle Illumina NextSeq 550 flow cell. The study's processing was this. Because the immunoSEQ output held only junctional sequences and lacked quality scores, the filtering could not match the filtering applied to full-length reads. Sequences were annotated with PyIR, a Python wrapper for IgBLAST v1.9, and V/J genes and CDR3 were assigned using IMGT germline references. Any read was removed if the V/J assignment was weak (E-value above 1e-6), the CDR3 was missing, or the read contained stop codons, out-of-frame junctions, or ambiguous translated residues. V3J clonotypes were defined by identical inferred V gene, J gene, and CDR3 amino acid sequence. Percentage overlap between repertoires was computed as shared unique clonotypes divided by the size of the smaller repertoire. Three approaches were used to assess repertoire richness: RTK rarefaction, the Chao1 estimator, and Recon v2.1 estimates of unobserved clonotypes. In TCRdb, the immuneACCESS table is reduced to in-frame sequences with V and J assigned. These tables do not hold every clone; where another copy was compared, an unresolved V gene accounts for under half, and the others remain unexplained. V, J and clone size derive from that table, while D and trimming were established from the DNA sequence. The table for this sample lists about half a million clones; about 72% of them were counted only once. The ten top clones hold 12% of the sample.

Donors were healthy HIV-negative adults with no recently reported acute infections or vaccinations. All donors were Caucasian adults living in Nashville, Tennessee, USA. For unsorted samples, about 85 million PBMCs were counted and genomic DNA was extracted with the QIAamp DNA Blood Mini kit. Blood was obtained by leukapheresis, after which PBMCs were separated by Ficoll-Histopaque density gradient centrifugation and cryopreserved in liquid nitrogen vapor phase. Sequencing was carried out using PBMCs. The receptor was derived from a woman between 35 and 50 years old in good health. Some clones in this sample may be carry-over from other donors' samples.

The nucleotide sequence reads TGTGCCAGCAGCCCACGCCGTCGGTTGTCTAGCGGGCTGCAAGAGACCCAGTACTTC. Translated, this is CASSPRRRLSSGLQETQYF. The sequence joins TRBV11-2 to TRBJ2-5; the central 8 bases match TRBD2. CDR1 SGHAT and CDR2 FQNNGV are derived from the germline V gene. V trim: 5 bases; J trim: 2 bases; unmatched bases: 19. From the cysteine up to the phenylalanine, the CDR3 has a length of 19 residues. Only the CDR3 DNA stays, 57 bases, in frame from base 1.